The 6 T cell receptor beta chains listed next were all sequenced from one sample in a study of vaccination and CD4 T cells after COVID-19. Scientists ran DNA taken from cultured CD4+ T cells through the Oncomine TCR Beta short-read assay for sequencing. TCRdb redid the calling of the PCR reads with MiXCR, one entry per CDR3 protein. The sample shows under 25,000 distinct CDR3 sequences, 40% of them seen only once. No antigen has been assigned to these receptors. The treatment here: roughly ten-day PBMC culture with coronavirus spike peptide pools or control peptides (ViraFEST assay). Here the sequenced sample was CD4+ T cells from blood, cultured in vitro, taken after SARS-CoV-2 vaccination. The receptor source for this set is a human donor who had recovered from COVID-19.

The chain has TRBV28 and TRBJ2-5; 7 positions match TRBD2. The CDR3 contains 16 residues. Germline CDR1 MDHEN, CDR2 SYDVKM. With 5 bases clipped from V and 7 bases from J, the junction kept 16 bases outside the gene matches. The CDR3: CASSTGRASGAVTQYF. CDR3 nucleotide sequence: TGTGCCAGCAGTACCGGCAGGGCCAGCGGGGCGGTGACCCAGTACTTC.

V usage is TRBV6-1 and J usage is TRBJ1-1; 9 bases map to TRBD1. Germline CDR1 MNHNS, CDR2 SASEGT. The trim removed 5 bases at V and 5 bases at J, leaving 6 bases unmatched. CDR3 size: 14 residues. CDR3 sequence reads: CASSNHRGLTEAFF. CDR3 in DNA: TGTGCCAGCAGTAATCACAGGGGGCTGACTGAAGCTTTCTTT.

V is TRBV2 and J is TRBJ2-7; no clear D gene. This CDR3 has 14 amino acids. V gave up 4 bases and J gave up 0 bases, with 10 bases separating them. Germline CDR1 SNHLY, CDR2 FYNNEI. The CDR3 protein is CASSARVDSYEQYF. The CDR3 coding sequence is TGTGCCAGCAGTGCACGGGTCGACTCCTACGAGCAGTACTTC. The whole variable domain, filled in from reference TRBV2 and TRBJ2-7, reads EPEVTQTPSHQVTQMGQEVILRCVPISNHLYFYWYRQILGQKVEFLVSFYNNEISEKSEIFDDQFSVERPDGSNFTLKIRSTKLEDSAMYFCASSARVDSYEQYFGPGTRLTVT.

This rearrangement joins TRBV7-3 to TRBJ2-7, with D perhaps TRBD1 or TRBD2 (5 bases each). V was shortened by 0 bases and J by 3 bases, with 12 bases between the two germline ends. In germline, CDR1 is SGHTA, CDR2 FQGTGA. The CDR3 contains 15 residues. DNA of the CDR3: TGTGCCAGCAGCTTAACAGGGGACCCAAGCTACGAGCAGTACTTC. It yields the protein CASSLTGDPSYEQYF.

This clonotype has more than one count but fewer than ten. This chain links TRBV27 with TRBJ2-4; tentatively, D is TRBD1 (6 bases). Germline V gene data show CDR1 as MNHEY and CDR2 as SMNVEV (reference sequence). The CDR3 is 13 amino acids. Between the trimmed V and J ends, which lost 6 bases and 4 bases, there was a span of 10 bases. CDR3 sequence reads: CASSRGQKNIQYF. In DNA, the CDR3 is TGTGCCAGCAGCCGAGGACAGAAAAACATTCAGTACTTC.

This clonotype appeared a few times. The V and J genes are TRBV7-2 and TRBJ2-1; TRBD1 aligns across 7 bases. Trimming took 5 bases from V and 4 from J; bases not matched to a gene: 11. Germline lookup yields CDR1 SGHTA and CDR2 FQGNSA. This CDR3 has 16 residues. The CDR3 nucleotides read TGTGCCAGCAGCATTCACCAGGGGGAGACATACAATGAGCAGTTCTTC. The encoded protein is CASSIHQGETYNEQFF.